Below, 23 T cell receptor beta chains from the same sample are listed, as sequenced in a study of blood T cell repertoires in COVID-19. Profiling relied on immunoSEQ multiplex PCR, and the TCRdb table lists in-frame clones only, not all of them. Of over 300,000 clones listed, around four fifths were seen once; the top ten hold roughly 1.1%. The sample consisted of peripheral blood. All receptors derive from a woman in her fifties or sixties with acute or convalescent COVID-19.

The V and J genes are TRBV2 and TRBJ2-2; 8 bases agree with TRBD2. Trimming at V came to 6 bases and at J to 7 bases, leaving 13 bases not matched to a gene. Germline loops: CDR1 SNHLY, CDR2 FYNNEI. This CDR3 has 16 amino acids. The CDR3 nucleotides are TGTGCCAGCAGCGCCCGCACGGGGGGGCGGGACGGGGAGCTGTTTTTT. The encoded protein is CASSARTGGRDGELFF. The full variable domain, its missing parts supplied by reference TRBV2 and TRBJ2-2, is EPEVTQTPSHQVTQMGQEVILRCVPISNHLYFYWYRQILGQKVEFLVSFYNNEISEKSEIFDDQFSVERPDGSNFTLKIRSTKLEDSAMYFCASSARTGGRDGELFFGEGSRLTVL.

This rearrangement joins TRBV30 to TRBJ2-3, with D tentatively TRBD2 (5 bases). CDR1 is GTSNPN and CDR2 is SVGIG in the germline V gene (reference sequence). The CDR3 has 12 amino acids. Trimming pared 3 bases from V and 5 bases from J, leaving 9 bases between. CDR3 sequence reads: CAWRDFRDTQYF. In DNA, the CDR3 is TGTGCCTGGAGGGACTTCAGAGATACGCAGTATTTT.

J is TRBJ2-1 and V is TRBV29-1; D perhaps matches TRBD1 (6 bases). V lost 8 bases and J lost 7, with 18 bases in between. CDR3 length: 13 amino acids. Looked up from germline, CDR1 is SQVTM and CDR2 is ANQGSEA. CDR3 in amino acids: CSSRGKQGNEQFF. CDR3 bases: TGCAGCTCTCGAGGGAAACAGGGTAATGAGCAGTTCTTC.

CDR3 sequence reads: CASSLILNTGELFF. In DNA, the CDR3 is TGCGCCAGCAGCTTGATTCTGAACACCGGGGAGCTGTTTTTT. This chain links TRBV5-1 with TRBJ2-2; the D is unclear. Germline CDR1 reads SGHRS; CDR2 reads YFSETQ. This CDR3 comprises 14 residues. Trimming cost V 1 base and J 1 base, with 5 bases left between them.

This rearrangement joins TRBV5-1 to TRBJ1-1; 9 nucleotides agree with TRBD1. The CDR3 is made up of 14 amino acids. The V and J ends lost 4 bases and 6 bases, in that order; junction bases with no gene match: 7. Looked up from germline, CDR1 is SGHRS and CDR2 is YFSETQ. The chain's CDR3 is CASSATGGSPEAFF. CDR3 coding DNA: TGCGCCAGCAGCGCTACAGGGGGCTCCCCTGAAGCTTTCTTT.

The chain carries TRBV6-2 or TRBV6-3 and TRBJ2-7; D is perhaps TRBD2 (6 bases). The CDR3 covers 13 residues. From germline, CDR1 is MNHEY and CDR2 SVGEGT. Trimming left V 6 bases short and J 6 bases short, with 15 bases between. This CDR3 reads CASSLLNGGEQYV. Written as DNA, the CDR3 is TGTGCCAGCAGCCTTTTGAACGGGGGCGAGCAGTACGTC.

This rearrangement joins TRBV6-5 to TRBJ1-1; possible D gene TRBD1, 6 bases. Germline-derived CDR1 and CDR2 are MNHEY and SVGAGI. The CDR3 has 15 residues. Trimming took 7 bases from V and 4 from J, leaving 19 bases between them. CDR3 sequence (DNA): TGTGCCAGCACCCTCCGGGGGGGCTTTGGCACTGAAGCTTTCTTT. The encoded protein is CASTLRGGFGTEAFF.

The chain has TRBV7-9 and TRBJ1-1; a possible D gene is TRBD1 (5 bases). The V end lost 1 base, the J end lost 0 bases, and 12 bases lay between the germline ends. The CDR3 is 16 amino acids. The V gene's germline CDR1 is SEHNR and CDR2 FQNEAQ (reference sequence). CDR3 in DNA: TGTGCCAGCAGCTTAGGGACAAACTACATGAACACTGAAGCTTTCTTT. The encoded protein is CASSLGTNYMNTEAFF.

The chain combines TRBV19 with TRBJ2-5; the D gene is possibly TRBD1 (5 bases). There are 14 residues in the CDR3. The V gene's germline CDR1 is LNHDA and CDR2 SQIVND (reference sequence). V lost 3 bases and J lost 1, with 9 bases in between. CDR3 residues: CASSMTAGQETQYF. CDR3 in DNA: TGTGCCAGTAGTATGACAGCTGGCCAAGAGACCCAGTACTTC.

This chain uses TRBV18 with TRBJ2-7; D is unresolved. Trimming removed 11 bases at V and 2 bases at J, with 16 bases between. In germline, CDR1 is KGHSH, CDR2 LQKENI. This CDR3 region has 13 residues. CDR3 DNA: TGTGCCTCCGAAGCAATGGGCGCCTACGAGCAGTACTTC. As protein: CASEAMGAYEQYF.

The rearrangement uses TRBV24-1 and TRBJ2-2, with D possibly being TRBD2 (6 bases). Trimming left V 5 bases short and J 6 bases short, with 12 bases between. The CDR3 is 14 amino acids. The V gene's germline CDR1 is KGHDR and CDR2 SFDVKD. CDR3 nucleotide sequence: TGTGCCACCAGTGGGGCTAGGAGGGCCGGGGAGCTGTTTTTT. Its protein is CATSGARRAGELFF.

This clone was observed a single time. The V call is TRBV29-1, the J call TRBJ2-3; 7 nucleotides agree with TRBD2. The CDR3 totals 16 residues. J gave up 2 bases and V 3 bases, and 11 bases lay outside the gene matches. Germline lookup yields CDR1 SQVTM and CDR2 ANQGSEA. The CDR3 here is CSVDNPSGKNTDTQYF. As DNA, the CDR3 is TGCAGCGTTGATAATCCGAGCGGGAAGAACACAGATACGCAGTATTTT.

This chain joins TRBV3-1 (or the pseudogene TRBV3-2) and TRBJ1-5; possibly TRBD1 for D (6 bases). The CDR3 length is 11 residues. Germline CDR1 reads LGHDT; CDR2 reads YNNKEL (reference sequence). Trimming took 8 bases from V and 8 from J, leaving 10 bases between them. CDR3 nucleotide sequence: TGTGCCAGCGGACAGATGGAGCCCCAGCATTTT. Translating it yields CASGQMEPQHF.

The chain combines TRBV29-1 with TRBJ1-2, with D uncertain. The germline CDR1 and CDR2 sequences are SQVTM and ANQGSEA. Trimming stripped 6 bases from V and 1 base from J, with 9 bases between. The CDR3 is made up of 12 amino acids. For the CDR3, the DNA is TGCAGCGTGAGGGAGAATAACTATGGCTACACCTTC. Translating it yields CSVRENNYGYTF.

The rearrangement uses TRBV5-5 and TRBJ1-1, with TRBD1 matching 7 bases. Per germline, CDR1 SGHKS and CDR2 YYEKEE (reference sequence). This CDR3 has 13 amino acids. V lost 3 bases, J lost 4 bases, and 3 bases stayed unmatched. CDR3 in amino acids: CASSSSGGTEAFF. The CDR3 DNA sequence: TGTGCCAGCAGCTCGTCAGGGGGCACTGAAGCTTTCTTT.

Only a few counts were recorded for this clone. The chain links TRBV28 to TRBJ1-5, with D uncertain. Trimming left V 7 bases short and J 2 bases short, with 12 bases between. This CDR3 has 14 amino acids. Germline V gene sequence: CDR1 MDHEN, CDR2 SYDVKM. Here the CDR3 reads CASNGPGGNQPQHF. The CDR3 DNA follows: TGTGCCAGCAATGGCCCCGGAGGCAATCAGCCCCAGCATTTT.

This clone has more than one count but fewer than ten. V is TRBV11-2 and J is TRBJ2-3; D might be TRBD2 (5 bases). V was clipped by 3 bases and J by 6 bases, with 7 bases between them. Germline CDR1 SGHAT, CDR2 FQNNGV. The CDR3 runs to 12 residues. CDR3 nucleotide sequence: TGTGCCAGCAGCTTGGGCGGGGATACGCAGTATTTT. Its translation is CASSLGGDTQYF.

This clone was seen a few times. This CDR3 is CASSIDIRGNQPQHF. CDR3 nucleotides: TGTGCCAGTAGTATAGATATTCGGGGCAATCAGCCCCAGCATTTT. J is TRBJ1-5 and V is TRBV19; D unclear. V dropped 0 bases and J dropped 2 bases, with 8 bases sitting between them. This CDR3 region has 15 residues. Germline loops: CDR1 LNHDA, CDR2 SQIVND (reference sequence).

V gene TRBV28 combines with J gene TRBJ1-2; the match to TRBD1 covers 7 bases. V gave up 3 bases and J gave up 7 bases; unmatched junction bases: 17. Germline loops: CDR1 MDHEN, CDR2 SYDVKM. CDR3 length: 17 residues. CDR3 protein: CASSFRLAGGSGLGYTF. The CDR3 DNA is TGTGCCAGCAGTTTTAGACTGGCAGGGGGATCTGGTCTTGGCTACACCTTC.

The chain uses TRBV5-1 and TRBJ2-2, with D perhaps matching TRBD1 (5 bases). The CDR3 length is 15 residues. Trimming took off 0 bases at V and 5 bases at J, with 11 bases between the two ends. Germline-derived CDR1 and CDR2 are SGHRS and YFSETQ. In nucleotides, the CDR3 is TGCGCCAGCAGCTTGGCCGCGGCAGGGACCGGGGAGCTGTTTTTT. Protein: CASSLAAAGTGELFF.

The chain uses TRBV7-2 and TRBJ1-1, with D tentatively TRBD1 (6 bases). Deletions cut 3 bases from V and 3 bases from J, with 11 bases between. Germline loops: CDR1 SGHTA, CDR2 FQGNSA. CDR3 length equals 14 residues. The DNA for the CDR3 is TGTGCCAGCAGCTTGCAGGGACAAGACACTGAAGCTTTCTTT. Translation gives CASSLQGQDTEAFF.

As DNA, the CDR3 is TGTGCCAGCAGCTTTCGGGGAGCCGGCAATGAGCAGTTCTTC. As protein: CASSFRGAGNEQFF. The chain couples TRBV11-1 to TRBJ2-1, with a weak D call TRBD2 (5 bases). CDR3 length: 14 amino acids. The V gene's germline CDR1 is SGHAT and CDR2 FQDESV (reference sequence). V lost 3 bases and J 6 bases, leaving 12 bases between the germline ends.

The V gene is TRBV9, the J gene TRBJ2-1, with D perhaps TRBD1 (5 bases). The V gene's germline CDR1 is SGDLS and CDR2 YYNGEE. V lost 2 bases to trimming and J lost 6 bases, with 15 bases between them. The CDR3 has 15 residues. The CDR3 region has the DNA TGTGCCAGCAGCGTTTTAGGGGTTCCGAGCAATGAGCAGTTCTTC. Translation gives CASSVLGVPSNEQFF.